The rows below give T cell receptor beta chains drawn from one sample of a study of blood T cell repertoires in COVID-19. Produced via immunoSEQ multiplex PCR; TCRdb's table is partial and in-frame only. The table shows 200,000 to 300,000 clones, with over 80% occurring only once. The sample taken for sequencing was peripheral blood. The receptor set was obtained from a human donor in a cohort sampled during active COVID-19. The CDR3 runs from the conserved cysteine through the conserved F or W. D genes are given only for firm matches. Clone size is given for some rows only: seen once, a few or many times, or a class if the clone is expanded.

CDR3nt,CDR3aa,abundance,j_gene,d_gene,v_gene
TGCGCCAGCAGCTTGGGTCTAGCGAGGGAAGATACGCAGTATTTT,CASSLGLAREDTQYF,.,TRBJ2-3,.,TRBV5-1
TGTGCCAGCAGCTCTGGTAGCGGAGCTACCGGGGAGCTGTTTTTT,CASSSGSGATGELFF,.,TRBJ2-2,.,TRBV11-3
TGTGCCAGCAGCCAAGCCCTCGGGACTGAAGCTTTCTTT,CASSQALGTEAFF,.,TRBJ1-1,.,TRBV14
TGTGCCAGCAGCTTTTTCCGGGAGACCCAGTACTTC,CASSFFRETQYF,.,TRBJ2-5,.,TRBV7-9
TGCGCCAGCATCAGAGCTAGCGGGACAGTCAGTACAGATACGCAGTATTTT,CASIRASGTVSTDTQYF,.,TRBJ2-3,TRBD2,TRBV5-1
TGTGCCAGTAGCTCAAGTACAGGGGTAACTAATGAAAAACTGTTTTTT,CASSSSTGVTNEKLFF,.,TRBJ1-4,TRBD1,TRBV19
TGTGCCAGCAGCTTGCCAGGGATGCAGGCAGATACGCAGTATTTT,CASSLPGMQADTQYF,.,TRBJ2-3,.,TRBV5-4
TGTGCCAGCAGCTTGGAGACAGGCCCCTACGAGCAGTACTTC,CASSLETGPYEQYF,.,TRBJ2-7,.,TRBV11-1
TGCGCCAGCAGCTTGGGTTGGGACAGCCCCTACAATGAGCAGTTCTTC,CASSLGWDSPYNEQFF,few,TRBJ2-1,TRBD1,TRBV5-1
TGTGCCACCAGTGAAGTGGGACAGGTCCCTTTGGGTGTTTACAATGAGCAGTTCTTC,CATSEVGQVPLGVYNEQFF,.,TRBJ2-1,TRBD1,TRBV24-1
TGTGCCAGCAGCGTGGACAGGGGCCACGAGCAGTACTTC,CASSVDRGHEQYF,.,TRBJ2-7,TRBD1,TRBV11-2
TGTGCCAGCAGTCAGGGACTGGATAATCAGCCCCAGCATTTT,CASSQGLDNQPQHF,.,TRBJ1-5,.,TRBV6-5
TGTGCCAGTAAACCGGGGGGGTTATCCTACAATGAGCAGTTCTTC,CASKPGGLSYNEQFF,.,TRBJ2-1,TRBD2,TRBV19
TGTGCCAGCAGCCCCCTTCGTGCGGAGCAGCCCCAGCATTTT,CASSPLRAEQPQHF,.,TRBJ1-5,.,TRBV3-1/TRBV3-2
TGTGCCAGCAGTGAAAGGAGCGGGGGCCTCAACACCGGGGAGCTGTTTTTT,CASSERSGGLNTGELFF,.,TRBJ2-2,TRBD2,TRBV2
TGTGCCAGCAGCCTCCCGGGACTAGCGGGGGGACGAACCCAGTACTTC,CASSLPGLAGGRTQYF,once,TRBJ2-5,TRBD2,TRBV7-9
TGTGCCAGCAGCTTAGCCGGGGAACGCGAGCAGTACTTC,CASSLAGEREQYF,.,TRBJ2-7,.,TRBV7-2
TGTGCCAGCAGCAAAGAAGACGAGACAGGGGGCGGAAACACCATATATTTT,CASSKEDETGGGNTIYF,.,TRBJ1-3,.,TRBV21-1
TGTGCCCCCAGGGGGGTTGCCGCTCAGCCCCAGCATTTT,CAPRGVAAQPQHF,.,TRBJ1-5,TRBD1,TRBV6-5
TGTGCCATCCTATCAGGGACTAGCGGCTCCAATGAGCAGTTCTTC,CAILSGTSGSNEQFF,.,TRBJ2-1,TRBD2,TRBV28
TGTGCCAGCAGTTTGGGGGGTTACCAAGAGACCCAGTACTTC,CASSLGGYQETQYF,.,TRBJ2-5,.,TRBV27
TGTGCCAGCAGCCCCGGGATATCCTACGAAAAACTGTTTTTT,CASSPGISYEKLFF,once,TRBJ1-4,.,TRBV5-4
TGTGCCAGCAGCTCGACAAAGGGACTGAACTACAATGAGCAGTTCTTC,CASSSTKGLNYNEQFF,.,TRBJ2-1,.,TRBV7-2
TGTGCCAGCAGTTACCTGACAGGGCGGAACACTGAAGCTTTCTTT,CASSYLTGRNTEAFF,.,TRBJ1-1,TRBD1,TRBV27
TGTGCCAGCAGCTTCGGGGGTGAGCAGTTCTTC,CASSFGGEQFF,.,TRBJ2-1,.,TRBV7-2
TGTGCCAGCTTTGATTCTACCCGAACAGATACGCAGTATTTT,CASFDSTRTDTQYF,.,TRBJ2-3,.,TRBV6-5
TGTGCCAGCAGCTTAGCCGGGTCGGGCGGGGAGCTGTTTTTT,CASSLAGSGGELFF,many,TRBJ2-2,.,TRBV7-9
TGTGCCAGCAGTTACTCGATACAGAACTCGTACACCTTC,CASSYSIQNSYTF,.,TRBJ1-2,.,TRBV6-6
TGTGCCAGCAGTGAAACCTGGGCCCCATCTTCGGGAAACACCATATATTTT,CASSETWAPSSGNTIYF,.,TRBJ1-3,.,TRBV6-1
TGTGCCAGCAGTTTTCTAGCGGGAGTGATATTAGATACGCAGTATTTT,CASSFLAGVILDTQYF,.,TRBJ2-3,TRBD2,TRBV28
TGTGCCAGCAGCTCGGGACTAGCGGGGGACCTAAGCTCCTACAATGAGCAGTTCTTC,CASSSGLAGDLSSYNEQFF,once,TRBJ2-1,TRBD2,TRBV7-3
TGTGCCAGCAGCTCGGACAGGATGAACACTGAAGCTTTCTTT,CASSSDRMNTEAFF,.,TRBJ1-1,TRBD1,TRBV5-6
TGTGCCAGCAGCCCTACCGGGACAGGGGGAAATTTAGCTTTCTTT,CASSPTGTGGNLAFF,.,TRBJ1-1,TRBD1,TRBV11-2
TGTGCCATCAGTGAGTCATGGGCGGGGGCCCTCTACGAGCAGTACTTC,CAISESWAGALYEQYF,.,TRBJ2-7,.,TRBV10-3
TGCACCCAAAGATGTGGGACAGGGCGGAGGAATTCACCCCTCCACTTT,CTQRCGTGRRNSPLHF,.,TRBJ1-6,TRBD1,TRBV29-1
TGCGCCAGCAGCCGCGGGTCTCTCTCTGGAAACACCATATATTTT,CASSRGSLSGNTIYF,.,TRBJ1-3,.,TRBV5-1
TGTGCCAGTAGTATAGCAACGGACACTGAAGCTTTCTTT,CASSIATDTEAFF,.,TRBJ1-1,.,TRBV19
TGTGCCAGCAGTGTAGCGGATTTCTCTGGAAACACCATATATTTT,CASSVADFSGNTIYF,few,TRBJ1-3,.,TRBV25-1
TGTGCCAGCTCACCAGGCAGGGCGAACACCGGGGAGCTGTTTTTT,CASSPGRANTGELFF,.,TRBJ2-2,.,TRBV18
TGTGCCAGCAGGCCCGGGACAGGGCGGACTGAAGCTTTCTTT,CASRPGTGRTEAFF,.,TRBJ1-1,TRBD1,TRBV6-5
TGTGCCAGCAGCTCGAGGACTAGAGGATACTCACCCCTCCACTTT,CASSSRTRGYSPLHF,.,TRBJ1-6,.,TRBV5-4
TGTGCCAGCAGCTTATCGGCTAGCGGCACAGATACGCAGTATTTT,CASSLSASGTDTQYF,once,TRBJ2-3,.,TRBV7-2
TGTGCCAGTATAGGGACAGGGACTTTTGACTATGGCTACACCTTC,CASIGTGTFDYGYTF,once,TRBJ1-2,TRBD1,TRBV19
TGTGCTAGCAGCTTGGACAGGGGGTCTGAGCAGTTCTTC,CASSLDRGSEQFF,.,TRBJ2-1,TRBD1,TRBV7-7
TGTGCCAGCAGCCCAGGGGCTCGAACTGAAGCTTTCTTT,CASSPGARTEAFF,.,TRBJ1-1,.,TRBV7-8
TGTGCCTGGAGTGTTGTCAGGGGGCATGGCTACACCTTC,CAWSVVRGHGYTF,.,TRBJ1-2,TRBD1,TRBV30
TGCGCCAGCAGCCCCTCAGCGGGCTTTAGCACAGATACGCAGTATTTT,CASSPSAGFSTDTQYF,.,TRBJ2-3,.,TRBV5-1
TGTGCCAGCAGCACCAGAACGCTGGACAGGGCTGGCGAGCAGTACTTC,CASSTRTLDRAGEQYF,.,TRBJ2-7,TRBD1,TRBV5-6
TGTGCCAGCCACCAACTGAGAGGGAGGTTCACAGATACGCAGTATTTT,CASHQLRGRFTDTQYF,.,TRBJ2-3,.,TRBV3-1/TRBV3-2
TGTGCCAGCAGTTTATCTAGCGGGGTCGGGGCAGATACGCAGTATTTT,CASSLSSGVGADTQYF,.,TRBJ2-3,TRBD2,TRBV28
TGTGCTAGCAGCCCAACCCCGGGGTCCACAGATACGCAGTATTTT,CASSPTPGSTDTQYF,.,TRBJ2-3,.,TRBV7-7
TGTGCCAGCAGTGAAGCGCGGCCCGTGAGGAGGGAGACCCAGTACTTC,CASSEARPVRRETQYF,once,TRBJ2-5,.,TRBV2
TGTGCCAGCCGGGGAGCGGGGGGCACAGATACGCAGTATTTT,CASRGAGGTDTQYF,.,TRBJ2-3,TRBD2,TRBV11-2
TGCAGCGTTGGTGGGAGCGGCCAAGAGACCCAGTACTTC,CSVGGSGQETQYF,.,TRBJ2-5,.,TRBV29-1